This TCR beta chain came from a study of T cell repertoires in cytomegalovirus infection. There are a few counts of this clonotype. Its antigen is unknown. TCRdb re-derived calls from the reads in MiXCR, one entry per CDR3 protein. The profile shows around 770,000 distinct CDR3 sequences, about 28% of them singletons. In germline, CDR1 is LNHDA, CDR2 SQIVND (reference sequence). V was trimmed by 9 bases and J by 6 bases, leaving 12 bases between them. The CDR3 loop spans 12 amino acids. This clonotype was obtained from a human donor in good health (CMV status not recorded). Some clones in this sample may be carry-over from other donors' samples. The rearrangement joins TRBV19 to TRBJ2-1; D call uncertain. The material sequenced was cultured CD8+ T cells from PBMCs, taken from culture after CMV antigen stimulation. The CDR3 spells CASSDLRNEQFF. Written as DNA, the CDR3 is TGTGCCAGCTCGGACCTTCGCAATGAGCAGTTCTTC.